This T cell receptor (beta chain) was obtained from a study of a mutant IDH1 vaccine in newly diagnosed glioma (dated by TCRdb to the early 2020s). For the wider study: Vaccination was initiated 4-6 weeks after radiotherapy alone, or concurrently with temozolomide cycles in the chemotherapy-containing groups. Of the roughly 31 treated patients, about 60% were male and approximately 38% were female, and the mean age was approximately 39 years. Peripheral blood samples were drawn at six visits, namely V03 (baseline), V05, V07, V10, V12 and V13. Prior to enrollment, standard therapy consisting of radiotherapy alone, temozolomide alone, or radiochemotherapy with temozolomide had been administered to patients, with the combination being received by most patients. Visit V12 was the week-35 safety follow-up and visit V13 was the week-47 end of study. Longitudinal TCRB deep sequencing was performed for around 23 treated patients wherever samples were available for exploratory analyses.

Reading from cysteine to phenylalanine, the CDR3 counts 14 amino acids. Just the 42-base CDR3 DNA is kept, in frame starting at base 1. V and J lose 0 bases and 5 bases, and a span of 10 bases separates them. The germline V gene supplies CDR1 LGHNA and CDR2 YSLEER. On this clone: Which antigen it targets is not known. It has no much larger one-base neighbor in the sample; base qualities were not kept.

To prepare the library, the immunoSEQ multiplex PCR assay was applied. Following the manufacturer's protocol, the hsTCRB Kit was used to amplify rearranged TCR beta chain sequences. TCRB libraries were sequenced on an Illumina MiSeq. Per the original workflow: Demultiplexing, trimming and gene mapping were performed with the kit vendor's proprietary platform. As stored in TCRdb, this immuneACCESS dataset retains in-frame rearrangements with V and J assigned. A fraction of the clones does not appear; measured against another copy, unresolved V genes explain less than half of the discrepancy, and the remainder lacks a known reason. V and J calls and clone size are copied from that table; D and trimming were computed from the DNA. This sample has tens of thousands of clones in its table, and around 60% of those were observed once. The ten largest clones represent 4% to 5.5% of the sample. The sample's time point label is to be understood as: week 47, end of study. Each vaccine dose was 300 ug of a 20-mer mutant IDH1 peptide in Montanide, given subcutaneously with topical imiquimod. Eight vaccinations were administered to patients in weeks 1, 3, 5, 7, 11, 15, 19 and 23, corresponding to visits V03 through V10. Donors had newly diagnosed WHO grade 3 or 4 IDH1-mutant astrocytomas with loss of nuclear ATRX. The samples were drawn from NOA16, a multicentre, single-arm, open-label phase I trial in Germany that tested a mutant IDH1 peptide vaccine in humans for the first time. Genomic DNA for TCRB sequencing was isolated from EDTA blood with the DNeasy Blood and Tissue Kit.

Findings and caveats that apply to the study as a whole: Immune responses induced by the vaccine were seen in approximately 93% of patients across multiple MHC alleles. Selection of PBMC samples for TCRB deep sequencing was based on availability. Pseudoprogression seemed to be unrelated to changes in the top peripheral T cell clonotypes found by TCRB sequencing. It was noted by the authors that analyses of patient blood samples could not be reproduced owing to sample limitations.

Sequencing used peripheral blood mononuclear cells (PBMCs), obtained from a glioma patient whose treatment included an IDH1 peptide vaccine. This clonotype was sampled from a man aged 35-49 years with glioma. Some clones in this sample may be carry-over from other donors' samples. Rearrangement joined TRBV4-3 to TRBJ1-1, with an unclear D gene assignment. Here the CDR3 is given as CASSQEGVRTEAFF. The nucleotides are TGCGCCAGCAGCCAAGAAGGAGTGAGGACTGAAGCTTTCTTT.